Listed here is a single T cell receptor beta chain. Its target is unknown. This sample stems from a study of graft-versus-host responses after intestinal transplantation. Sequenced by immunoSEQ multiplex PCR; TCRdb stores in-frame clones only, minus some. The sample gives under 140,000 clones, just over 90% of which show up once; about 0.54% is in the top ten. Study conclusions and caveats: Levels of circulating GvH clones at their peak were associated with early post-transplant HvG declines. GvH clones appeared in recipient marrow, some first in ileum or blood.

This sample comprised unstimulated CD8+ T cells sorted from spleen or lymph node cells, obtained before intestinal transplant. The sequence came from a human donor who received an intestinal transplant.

In DNA, the CDR3 is TGTGCCAGCAGCCCTGGGACATTCGATCAGCCCCAGCATTTT. It translates to CASSPGTFDQPQHF. The chain recombines TRBV9 with TRBJ1-5, with D tentatively TRBD1 (6 bases). V shed 4 bases and J shed 5 bases, with 13 bases lying between them. Germline assignment: CDR1 SGDLS and CDR2 YYNGEE. The CDR3 loop spans 14 amino acids. Variable domain in full (rest from reference TRBV9 and TRBJ1-5): DSGVTQTPKHLITATGQRVTLRCSPRSGDLSVYWYQQSLDQGLQFLIQYYNGEERAKGNILERFSAQQFPDLHSELNLSSLELGDSALYFCASSPGTFDQPQHFGDGTRLSIL.